These 3 T cell receptor beta chains were sequenced from one sample in a study of T-cell reconstitution after alpha-beta-depleted transplantation in children. As it was prepared, the TCRbeta library received unique molecular identifiers. MiXCR, run by TCRdb on the PCR reads, gives a single entry per CDR3 protein. Among a few hundred thousand distinct CDR3 sequences listed, about an eighth were seen once. Source: PBMCs, mostly from graft donor cells, taken 360 days after TCRalphabeta/CD19-depleted stem cell transplant. These receptors were collected from a male patient between 5 and 17 years old who had a stem cell transplant for acute myeloid leukemia, so the T cells may come from the graft donor.

This clonotype was picked up a small number of times. The rearrangement joins TRBV12-3 or TRBV12-4 to TRBJ2-1; 11 bases are shared with TRBD2. V was pared by 5 bases and J by 1 base, with 7 bases of the junction left unmatched. This CDR3 region has 17 residues. The CDR3 loop is CASSPRLAGLSYNEQFF. The DNA for the CDR3 is TGTGCCAGCAGTCCCAGACTAGCGGGGCTTTCCTACAATGAGCAGTTCTTC.

The chain carries TRBV4-2 and TRBJ1-5, with D unclear. Looked up from germline, CDR1 is LGHNA and CDR2 is YNFKEQ. The CDR3 runs 13 residues. The V and J ends lost 1 base and 6 bases respectively, with 7 bases between them. The CDR3 loop is CASSQAGVQPQHF. The CDR3 DNA reads as TGTGCCAGCAGCCAAGCTGGGGTTCAGCCCCAGCATTTT.

The chain carries TRBV9 and TRBJ2-5; D is perhaps TRBD2 (7 bases). Germline V lookup: CDR1 SGDLS, CDR2 YYNGEE. V gave up 0 bases and J gave up 7 bases, with 10 bases separating them. The CDR3 consists of 13 residues. The CDR3 DNA follows: TGTGCCAGCAGCGTAGAGAGGGGGGGGACCCAGTACTTC. Protein: CASSVERGGTQYF.